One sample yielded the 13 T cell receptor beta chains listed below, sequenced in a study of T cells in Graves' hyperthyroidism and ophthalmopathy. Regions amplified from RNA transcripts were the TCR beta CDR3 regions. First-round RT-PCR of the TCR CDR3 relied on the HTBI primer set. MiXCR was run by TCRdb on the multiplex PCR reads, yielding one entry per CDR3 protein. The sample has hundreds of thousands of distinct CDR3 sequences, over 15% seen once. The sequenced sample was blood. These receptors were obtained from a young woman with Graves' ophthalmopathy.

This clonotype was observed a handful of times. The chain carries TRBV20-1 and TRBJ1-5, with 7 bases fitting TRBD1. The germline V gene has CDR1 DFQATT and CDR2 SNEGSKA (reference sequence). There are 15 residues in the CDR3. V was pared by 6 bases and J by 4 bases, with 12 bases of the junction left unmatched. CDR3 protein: CSANTGVRENQPQHF. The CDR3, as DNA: TGCAGTGCAAATACAGGGGTGCGGGAGAATCAGCCCCAGCATTTT.

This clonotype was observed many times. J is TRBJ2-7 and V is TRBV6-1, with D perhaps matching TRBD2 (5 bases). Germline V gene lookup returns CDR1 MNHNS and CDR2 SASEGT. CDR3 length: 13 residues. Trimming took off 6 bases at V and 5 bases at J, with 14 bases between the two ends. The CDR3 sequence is CASRYTAGNEQYF. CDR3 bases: TGTGCCAGCAGATACACGGCCGGGAACGAGCAGTACTTC.

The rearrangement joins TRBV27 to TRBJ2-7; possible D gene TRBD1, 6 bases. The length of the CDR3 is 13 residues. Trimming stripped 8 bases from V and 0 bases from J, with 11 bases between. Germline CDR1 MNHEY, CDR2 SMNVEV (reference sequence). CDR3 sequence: CASAWTDSYEQYF. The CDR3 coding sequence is TGTGCCAGCGCCTGGACAGACTCCTACGAGCAGTACTTC.

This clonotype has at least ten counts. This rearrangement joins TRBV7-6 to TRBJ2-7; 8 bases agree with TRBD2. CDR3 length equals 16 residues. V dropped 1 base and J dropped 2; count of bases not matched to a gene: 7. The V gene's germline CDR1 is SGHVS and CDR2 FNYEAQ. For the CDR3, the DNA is TGTGCCAGCAGCTTAGAGCCTAGCGGGCCCGCCTACGAGCAGTACTTC. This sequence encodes CASSLEPSGPAYEQYF.

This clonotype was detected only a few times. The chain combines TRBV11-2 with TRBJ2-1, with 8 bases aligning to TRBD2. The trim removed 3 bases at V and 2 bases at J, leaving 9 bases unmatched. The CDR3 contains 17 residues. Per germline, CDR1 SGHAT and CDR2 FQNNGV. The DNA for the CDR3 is TGTGCCAGCAGCTTCCGACTAGCGAGAAGCCCCTACAATGAGCAGTTCTTC. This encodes CASSFRLARSPYNEQFF.

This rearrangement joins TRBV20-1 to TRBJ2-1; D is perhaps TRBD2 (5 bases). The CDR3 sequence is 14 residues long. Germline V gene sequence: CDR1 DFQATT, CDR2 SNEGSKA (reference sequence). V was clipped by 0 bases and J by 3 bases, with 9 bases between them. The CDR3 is CSARERTSYNEQFF. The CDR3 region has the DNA TGCAGTGCTAGAGAGCGAACTAGCTACAATGAGCAGTTCTTC.

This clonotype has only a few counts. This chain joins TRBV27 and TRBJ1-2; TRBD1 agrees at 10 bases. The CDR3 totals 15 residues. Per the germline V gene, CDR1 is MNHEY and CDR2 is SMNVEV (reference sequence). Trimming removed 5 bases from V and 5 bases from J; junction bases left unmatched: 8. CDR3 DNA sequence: TGTGCCAGCAGTCCGTCGACAGGGGGCCGATATGGCTACACCTTC. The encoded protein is CASSPSTGGRYGYTF.

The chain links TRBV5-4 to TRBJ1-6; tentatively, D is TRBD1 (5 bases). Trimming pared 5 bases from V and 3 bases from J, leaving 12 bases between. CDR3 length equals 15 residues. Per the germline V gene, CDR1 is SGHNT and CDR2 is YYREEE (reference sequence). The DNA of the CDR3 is TGTGCCAGCAGTGTAGGGGAGGTCTATAATTCACCCCTCCACTTT. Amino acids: CASSVGEVYNSPLHF.

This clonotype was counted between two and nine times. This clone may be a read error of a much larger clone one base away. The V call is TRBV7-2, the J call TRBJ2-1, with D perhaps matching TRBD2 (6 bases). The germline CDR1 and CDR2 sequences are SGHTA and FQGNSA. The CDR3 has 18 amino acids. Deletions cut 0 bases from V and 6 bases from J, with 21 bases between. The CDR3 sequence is CASSLAPLARVGRNEQFF. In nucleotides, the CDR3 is TGTGCCAGCAGCTTAGCGCCCCTAGCGAGAGTTGGTCGCAATGAGCAGTTCTTC.

DNA for the CDR3: TGCGCCAGCAGCCAAGATCCACCCCCAGTTGGCGGGAGAACCTACGAGCAGTACTTC. This encodes CASSQDPPPVGGRTYEQYF. This chain joins TRBV4-1 and TRBJ2-7; 7 bases align to TRBD2. V was pared by 0 bases and J by 2 bases, with 16 bases of the junction left unmatched. CDR1 and CDR2 from the germline V gene are MGHRA and YSYEKL. The CDR3 has 19 amino acids.

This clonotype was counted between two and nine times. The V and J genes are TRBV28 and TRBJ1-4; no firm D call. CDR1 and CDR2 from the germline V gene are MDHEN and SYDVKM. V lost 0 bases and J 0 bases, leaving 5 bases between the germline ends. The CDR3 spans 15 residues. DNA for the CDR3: TGTGCCAGCAGTTTATGGTCCGCAACTAATGAAAAACTGTTTTTT. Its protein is CASSLWSATNEKLFF.

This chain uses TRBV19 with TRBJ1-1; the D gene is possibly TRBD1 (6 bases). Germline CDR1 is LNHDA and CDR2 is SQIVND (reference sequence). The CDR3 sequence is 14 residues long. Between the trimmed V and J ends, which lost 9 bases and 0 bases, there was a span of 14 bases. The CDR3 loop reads CASGGAGVNTEAFF. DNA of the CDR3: TGTGCCAGCGGGGGGGCAGGGGTGAACACTGAAGCTTTCTTT.

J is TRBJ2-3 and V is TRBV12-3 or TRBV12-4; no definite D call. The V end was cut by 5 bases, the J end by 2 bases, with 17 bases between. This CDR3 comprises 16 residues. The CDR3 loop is CASSPSPVTLTDTQYF. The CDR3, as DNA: TGTGCCAGCAGTCCCTCCCCCGTCACCCTCACAGATACGCAGTATTTT.